The 9 T cell receptor beta chains listed next were all sequenced from one sample in a study of T-cell reconstitution after alpha-beta-depleted transplantation in children. Researchers prepared the TCRbeta library using unique molecular identifiers, the study reports. TCRdb analysed the PCR reads with MiXCR anew, one entry per CDR3 protein. Seen here are some 340,000 distinct CDR3 sequences, about 9.4% observed once, and the top ten hold 2% to 2.5%. The source material was PBMCs from the stem cell graft donor, sampled from the stem cell graft. These receptors were taken from a human donor who donated a stem cell graft to a child with acute lymphoblastic leukemia.

This clonotype has only a few counts. The rearrangement uses TRBV9 and TRBJ2-7, with TRBD2 matching 12 bases. CDR1 and CDR2 (germline): SGDLS, YYNGEE. CDR3 size: 18 residues. Trimming took 3 bases from V and 3 from J; bases not matched to a gene: 13. The CDR3 nucleotides are TGTGCCAGCAGCGACGGACCGATGACTAGCGGGAGAATCTACGAGCAGTACTTC. This encodes CASSDGPMTSGRIYEQYF.

This clonotype was seen more than once but under ten times. The chain recombines TRBV4-1 with TRBJ2-7, with D possibly matching TRBD1 (5 bases). With 3 bases removed from V and 2 bases from J, the gap between germline ends came to 11 bases. The V gene's germline CDR1 is MGHRA and CDR2 YSYEKL. The CDR3 contains 14 residues. The CDR3 region is CASSQAWGPYEQYF. For the CDR3, the DNA is TGCGCCAGCAGCCAGGCTTGGGGCCCCTACGAGCAGTACTTC.

This clonotype showed up just a few times. V usage is TRBV11-1 and J usage is TRBJ2-3; D ambiguous. The CDR3 contains 15 residues. V dropped 1 base and J dropped 4 bases, with 12 bases sitting between them. Germline values: CDR1 SGHAT, CDR2 FQDESV (reference sequence). The CDR3 DNA reads TGTGCCAGCAGCTTAGAAGGTTACCACTCAGATACGCAGTATTTT. Its translation: CASSLEGYHSDTQYF. Combining the CDR3 with reference TRBV11-1 and TRBJ2-3 gives the whole variable domain EAEVAQSPRYKITEKSQAVAFWCDPISGHATLYWYRQILGQGPELLVQFQDESVVDDSQLPKDRFSAERLKGVDSTLKIQPAELGDSAMYLCASSLEGYHSDTQYFGPGTRLTVL.

Ten or more counts support this clonotype. The chain uses TRBV27 and TRBJ2-1; 10 bases are a match to TRBD2. The CDR3 extends over 18 amino acids. V lost 2 bases, J lost 2 bases, and 9 bases stayed unmatched. Germline assignment: CDR1 MNHEY and CDR2 SMNVEV (reference sequence). The CDR3 DNA follows: TGTGCCAGCAGTTTAAGGGGACTAGCGTCTCCTCCCTACAATGAGCAGTTCTTC. It encodes CASSLRGLASPPYNEQFF.

V is TRBV20-1 and J is TRBJ2-5; perhaps TRBD1 as D (7 bases). The CDR3 runs to 14 residues. The V end was cut by 5 bases, the J end by 3 bases, with 16 bases between. The germline V gene encodes CDR1 DFQATT and CDR2 SNEGSKA (reference sequence). The CDR3 sequence is CSADIAGQKETQYF. Written as DNA, the CDR3 is TGCAGTGCTGACATCGCGGGACAGAAAGAGACCCAGTACTTC.

V is TRBV12-3 or TRBV12-4 and J is TRBJ2-3; 15 nucleotides line up with TRBD2. V shed 6 bases, J shed 5 bases, and the junction held 0 bases outside the gene matches. This CDR3 spans 14 amino acids. The CDR3 sequence: CASRGLAGGDTQYF. CDR3 nucleotides: TGTGCCAGCAGGGGACTAGCGGGAGGAGATACGCAGTATTTT.

The CDR3 DNA reads TGTGCCAGCAGCTGGGGACTAGCGGGAGTTACGCCCTACAATGAGCAGTTCTTC. This sequence encodes CASSWGLAGVTPYNEQFF. The chain employs TRBV5-6 and TRBJ2-1, with 14 bases matching TRBD2. Germline V gives CDR1 SGHDT, CDR2 YYEEEE. The V and J ends lost 3 bases and 2 bases, in that order; junction bases with no gene match: 7. The length of the CDR3 is 18 residues.

This clonotype turned up a few times. V usage is TRBV20-1 and J usage is TRBJ2-7, with TRBD1 as a possible D gene (5 bases). CDR3 length: 17 amino acids. Germline V gives CDR1 DFQATT, CDR2 SNEGSKA (reference sequence). The V gene lost 0 bases and the J gene lost 0 bases, with 18 bases spanning the gap. The CDR3 protein is CSARDIRGPASSYEQYF. The CDR3 DNA follows: TGCAGTGCTAGAGATATAAGGGGCCCCGCGAGCTCCTACGAGCAGTACTTC.

This clonotype was counted between two and nine times. CDR3 sequence reads: CASTLGLYNEQFF. The CDR3 nucleotides are TGTGCCAGCACCTTGGGGCTCTACAATGAGCAGTTCTTC. The chain is built from TRBV6-2 or TRBV6-3 and TRBJ2-1; tentatively, D is TRBD1 (5 bases). The ends were cut back, 7 bases at V and 3 bases at J, with 10 bases in the middle. The CDR3 consists of 13 residues. The germline CDR1 and CDR2 sequences are MNHEY and SVGEGT.